The 4 T cell receptor beta chains given below trace back to one sample, sequenced in a study of blood T cells in healthy people across ages (dated by TCRdb to between 2015 and 2016). Receptor amplification or capture employed 5' RACE. Sequencing relied on an Illumina HiSeq 2500. The second PCR ran for about 6 to 11 cycles and used a J-beta primer mix along with a sample-barcoded 5' primer. The public reads were quality trimmed at Q25 with fastp and then assembled into clones with MiXCR by TCRdb, keeping productive beta chains. Rows are unified per CDR3 protein, each entry keeping the most common DNA and genes. The sample table shows over 600,000 distinct CDR3 sequences, and over 40% are seen once. The ten top clones hold roughly 30% of the sample. Sequencing used blood. The receptors stem from an elderly man in good health.

This clonotype showed up just a few times. The V call is TRBV14, the J call TRBJ2-7; D gene ambiguous. The CDR3 runs 16 residues. V was cut by 0 bases and J by 4 bases, with 16 bases left in between. Germline CDR1 SGHDN, CDR2 FVKESK. CDR3 protein: CASSQDSTPSGYEQYF. The CDR3 region has the DNA TGTGCCAGCAGCCAAGACTCGACTCCGTCTGGGTACGAGCAGTACTTC.

The chain links TRBV7-9 to TRBJ1-5, with a weak D call TRBD1 (5 bases). V lost 4 bases and J 6 bases, leaving 16 bases between the germline ends. The CDR3 has 15 residues. Germline assignment: CDR1 SEHNR and CDR2 FQNEAQ (reference sequence). Written as DNA, the CDR3 is TGTGCCAGCAGCTCCGTAGAAACGGGGGGTCAGCCCCAGCATTTT. This sequence encodes CASSSVETGGQPQHF.

Here the CDR3 DNA reads TGCGCCAGCAGCCAACCTCTTAGGGGGAGCGCTGAAGCTTTCTTT. Protein product: CASSQPLRGSAEAFF. This rearrangement joins TRBV4-1 to TRBJ1-1, with D possibly being TRBD1 (6 bases). The CDR3 loop spans 15 amino acids. Germline V gene lookup returns CDR1 MGHRA and CDR2 YSYEKL. V was clipped by 2 bases and J by 6 bases, with 16 bases between them.

The chain links TRBV6-1 to TRBJ1-2; no firm D call. From germline, CDR1 is MNHNS and CDR2 SASEGT. The V gene lost 11 bases and the J gene lost 8 bases, with 18 bases spanning the gap. CDR3 size: 12 residues. The CDR3 sequence: CAGTRKGDGYTF. CDR3 nucleotide sequence: TGTGCCGGCACTCGGAAGGGCGACGGCTACACCTTC.